These T cell receptor beta chains were read from a single sample in a study of beta chain features in type 1 diabetes. Data came from immunoSEQ multiplex PCR; TCRdb stores just in-frame clones and leaves some out. The table has some 120,000 clones, around a sixth seen once. The material sequenced was central memory CD4+ T cells from blood. The receptor set was obtained from a man in his late teens or twenties with type 1 diabetes. Each CDR3 is given with its conserved first and last residue.

TRBV4-1	TRBJ1-4	17	CASSQKTGTFGVEKLFF
TRBV30	TRBJ1-6	15	CAWSVLGTANSPLHF
TRBV7-9	TRBJ2-4	13	CASSPTGRDFQYF
TRBV7-2	TRBJ2-5	15	CASSPSSGGSETQYF
TRBV29-1	TRBJ2-7	12	CSVVKDSYEQYF
TRBV4-3	TRBJ1-2	11	CASATGEGYTF
TRBV5-1	TRBJ2-2	14	CASSLAGHTGELFF
TRBV11-1	TRBJ2-3	13	CASSFSEKDTQYF
TRBV29-1	TRBJ2-7	16	CSARTPDSHSTYEQYF
TRBV7-2	TRBJ1-2	14	CASSLGPASGGYTF
TRBV7-9	TRBJ2-7	16	CASSLVHSPSSYEQYF
TRBV19	TRBJ1-1	13	CASSLAKNTEAFF
TRBV30	TRBJ2-5	15	CAWSPAEGRRGTQYF
TRBV10-3	TRBJ2-5	15	CAISVGRTTQETQYF
TRBV5-1	TRBJ1-5	19	CASSSAGKSGLLSNQPQHF
TRBV27	TRBJ2-1	16	CASSFYGGRLENEQFF
TRBV15	TRBJ2-4	14	CATGESGQQVIQYF
TRBV7-6	TRBJ2-1	14	CASSPGLIHNEQFF
TRBV29-1	TRBJ1-1	13	CSVGWGQSTEAFF
TRBV28	TRBJ2-7	14	CASGPTGSLDEQYF
TRBV6-6	TRBJ1-1	14	CASSYSTANTEAFF
TRBV4-1	TRBJ2-2	16	CASSRLPGTAAGELFF
TRBV30	TRBJ1-2	14	CASTVTQTNYGYTF
TRBV12-2	TRBJ2-3	15	CASRLEVLAGDTQYF
TRBV4-2	TRBJ2-1	15	CASSQVRGLANEQFF
TRBV7-9	TRBJ2-5	15	CASSPEEGFQETQYF
TRBV11-2	TRBJ2-3	19	CASSLGPYGGQEFTDTQYF
TRBV28	TRBJ1-2	17	CASSLSTTGWLGYGYTF
TRBV14	TRBJ1-2	15	CASSQDNGANYGYTF
TRBV7-3	TRBJ1-6	13	CASSSQYNSPLHF
TRBV28	TRBJ2-5	14	CASSYQRGGETQYF
TRBV11-2	TRBJ2-7	14	CASSLMSGSYEQYF
TRBV30	TRBJ2-3	11	CAWGLADTQYF
TRBV6-5	TRBJ2-3	14	CASSYRGSTDTQYF
TRBV4-3	TRBJ2-2	14	CASSLQMNTGELFF
TRBV18	TRBJ2-7	15	CASSLLPSGSYEQYF
TRBV29-1	TRBJ2-1	12	CSARGAGDEQFF
TRBV7-2	TRBJ2-3	15	CASSLAGGWADTQYF
TRBV5-1	TRBJ2-1	15	CASSLRPLLYNEQFF
TRBV7-9	TRBJ2-5	15	CASSYIAGGGETQYF
TRBV28	TRBJ1-1	15	CASTPQGAGNTEAFF
TRBV30	TRBJ1-2	14	CAWSVVGLGSGYTF
TRBV10-3	TRBJ1-6	14	CAISGPDRTSPLHF
TRBV29-1	TRBJ2-2	15	CSVSREGGTTGELFF
TRBV11-2	TRBJ2-5	14	CASSLSRLQETQYF
TRBV28	TRBJ1-1	16	CASSSPGTYMNTEAFF